The 15 T cell receptor beta chains in this list originate from one sample, sequenced in a study of shared clonotypes between healthy human individuals (dated by TCRdb to the early 2020s). Libraries were made using the immunoSEQ multiplex PCR assay. As stored in TCRdb, this immuneACCESS dataset retains in-frame rearrangements with V and J assigned. A fraction of the clones does not appear; measured against another copy, unresolved V genes explain less than half of the discrepancy, and the remainder lacks a known reason. The sample has millions of clones on record, over 85% of them singletons. 0.13% of the sample belongs to the ten largest clones. Sequenced sample: naive CD4+ T cells sorted from blood. Per the publication, the cell subset or site label means: CD45RA+ positively selected. These receptors all stem from a man aged 18 to 30 in good health.

The chain employs TRBV29-1 and TRBJ2-2, with 9 bases aligning to TRBD1. The CDR3 has 14 residues. The J segment lost 5 bases and the V segment lost 4 bases, leaving 5 bases of the junction unmatched. In germline, CDR1 is SQVTM, CDR2 ANQGSEA. The CDR3 sequence is CSVGTGVQTGELFF. The CDR3, as DNA: TGCAGCGTTGGGACAGGGGTTCAAACCGGGGAGCTGTTTTTT.

This sequence joins TRBV21-1 and TRBJ2-7; TRBD1 is the table's D call and was not checked against the DNA. TRBV21-1 is listed as a pseudogene. This CDR3 has 15 amino acids. CDR3 sequence (DNA): TGTGCCAGCAATACCCTCCCCGGGACAGGGATCGAGCAGTACTTC. Amino acids: CASNTLPGTGIEQYF.

This clone was seen once. V is TRBV7-6 and J is TRBJ2-7, with 12 bases aligning to TRBD2. The ends lost 3 bases at V and 4 bases at J; junction bases unmatched: 4. The CDR3 totals 15 residues. The germline gives CDR1 SGHVS, CDR2 FNYEAQ. This CDR3 reads CASSLTSGSIYEQYF. In nucleotides, the CDR3 is TGTGCCAGCAGCTTGACTAGCGGGAGTATTTACGAGCAGTACTTC.

The chain links TRBV7-2 to TRBJ2-3; maybe TRBD1 (8 bases). The CDR3 loop spans 16 amino acids. V was clipped by 5 bases and J by 4 bases, with 19 bases between them. The germline gives CDR1 SGHTA, CDR2 FQGNSA. CDR3 residues: CASSPPGTGLADTQYF. CDR3 nucleotides: TGTGCCAGCAGCCCGCCGGGGACAGGACTAGCAGATACGCAGTATTTT.

This sequence joins TRBV4-1 and TRBJ1-2; 10 bases fit TRBD1. This CDR3 is built from 17 residues. Germline CDR1 MGHRA, CDR2 YSYEKL. V dropped 1 base and J dropped 5; count of bases not matched to a gene: 10. CDR3 protein: CASSQVGLTGGWYGYTF. CDR3 nucleotide sequence: TGCGCCAGCAGCCAAGTTGGTTTGACAGGGGGCTGGTATGGCTACACCTTC.

V is TRBV6-6 and J is TRBJ1-3; no clear D. Per the germline V gene, CDR1 is MNHNY and CDR2 is SVGAGI (reference sequence). This CDR3 has 16 amino acids. Between the trimmed V and J ends, which lost 0 bases and 3 bases, there was a span of 12 bases. CDR3 residues: CASSYSGQFGGNTIYF. CDR3 in DNA: TGTGCCAGCAGTTACTCGGGTCAGTTCGGTGGAAACACCATATATTTT.

The rearrangement uses TRBV18 and TRBJ2-7; TRBD1 is a possible D gene (5 bases). CDR3 length: 15 residues. Trimming stripped 1 base from V and 3 bases from J, with 13 bases between. CDR1 and CDR2 (germline): KGHSH, LQKENI. In nucleotides, the CDR3 is TGTGCCAGCTCACCACTTCAGGGTCCCTACTACGAGCAGTACTTC. This codes for CASSPLQGPYYEQYF.

This clone was seen a single time. The sample holds other DNA sequences that translate to the same CDR3. This rearrangement joins TRBV19 to TRBJ1-5; D uncertain. Per germline, CDR1 LNHDA and CDR2 SQIVND (reference sequence). The ends were cut back, 3 bases at V and 7 bases at J, with 10 bases in the middle. CDR3 length: 13 residues. The CDR3 region is CASSIEGGQPQHF. In DNA, the CDR3 is TGTGCCAGTAGTATCGAGGGAGGCCAGCCCCAGCATTTT. The variable domain in full, completed from reference TRBV19 and TRBJ1-5, reads DGGITQSPKYLFRKEGQNVTLSCEQNLNHDAMYWYRQDPGQGLRLIYYSQIVNDFQKGDIAEGYSVSREKKESFPLTVTSAQKNPTAFYLCASSIEGGQPQHFGDGTRLSIL.

This rearrangement joins TRBV6-1 to TRBJ2-7; TRBD1 matches at 11 bases. CDR1 MNHNS and CDR2 SASEGT come from the germline V gene. This CDR3 comprises 13 residues. The trim removed 6 bases at V and 6 bases at J, leaving 4 bases unmatched. CDR3 bases: TGTGCCAGCAGGTGGACAGGGGGCTCCGAGCAGTACTTC. Protein sequence: CASRWTGGSEQYF.

This sequence joins TRBV11-2 and TRBJ1-4; no clear D. In germline, CDR1 is SGHAT, CDR2 FQNNGV. Trimming pared 0 bases from V and 5 bases from J, leaving 10 bases between. The CDR3 has 15 amino acids. The CDR3 DNA is TGTGCCAGCAGCTTAGATGGCAGATTAAATGAAAAACTGTTTTTT. It is translated as CASSLDGRLNEKLFF.

This rearrangement joins TRBV19 to TRBJ2-7, with 9 bases aligning to TRBD1. Trimming at V came to 3 bases and at J to 5 bases, leaving 8 bases not matched to a gene. The CDR3 spans 15 residues. CDR1 and CDR2 from the germline V gene are LNHDA and SQIVND (reference sequence). The CDR3 sequence: CASSIRQGVWDEQYF. CDR3 in DNA: TGTGCCAGTAGTATCAGACAGGGGGTTTGGGACGAGCAGTACTTC.

The chain combines TRBV27 with TRBJ2-1, with D unresolved. CDR3 length equals 13 residues. Germline V gene data show CDR1 as MNHEY and CDR2 as SMNVEV (reference sequence). V lost 5 bases and J 3 bases, leaving 8 bases between the germline ends. The CDR3 is CASSIQNYNEQFF. The CDR3 DNA reads TGTGCCAGCAGTATCCAGAACTACAATGAGCAGTTCTTC.

The rearrangement uses TRBV5-6 and TRBJ1-3; a possible D gene is TRBD1 (5 bases). This CDR3 region has 15 residues. Germline CDR1 is SGHDT and CDR2 is YYEEEE. Trimming stripped 4 bases from V and 0 bases from J, with 11 bases between. The CDR3 protein is CASSRTTVSGNTIYF. The CDR3 DNA follows: TGTGCCAGCAGCAGGACAACGGTCTCTGGAAACACCATATATTTT.

This chain links TRBV10-3 with TRBJ1-1; possibly TRBD1 for D (5 bases). V was shortened by 6 bases and J by 10 bases, with 21 bases between the two germline ends. The CDR3 has 14 amino acids. The germline CDR1 and CDR2 sequences are ENHRY and SYGVKD. CDR3 loop: CAISAYGTDDGAFF. CDR3 bases: TGTGCCATCAGCGCCTATGGGACCGACGACGGAGCTTTCTTT.

V and J are TRBV6-1 and TRBJ2-7; TRBD2 agrees at 7 bases. The CDR3 loop spans 15 amino acids. Germline lookup yields CDR1 MNHNS and CDR2 SASEGT. Losses at the gene ends were 10 bases for V and 3 bases for J; bases not matched to a gene: 15. The CDR3 loop reads CAIVDLRDYYYEQYF. As DNA, the CDR3 is TGTGCCATCGTCGACCTCCGGGACTATTACTACGAGCAGTACTTC.